This T cell receptor (beta chain) was identified during a study of T cell repertoires in cytomegalovirus infection. The wider study: Used in the study were CMV epitopes, some recently identified and HLA-C-restricted, others well-studied and HLA-B-restricted. Matching HLA type and CMV infection were both indicated by public TCR beta signatures.

Germline trimming cut 0 bases from V and 7 bases from J; bases unmatched to any gene: 13. The CDR3 has 18 residues. The germline gives CDR1 SGHDN, CDR2 FVKESK. To note about this clonotype: Its antigen is undetermined.

Via MiXCR, TCRdb re-called the reads, giving one row per CDR3 protein. The repertoire holds some 350,000 distinct CDR3 sequences, with about 32% as singletons. Findings and limits, study-wide: Cumulative public TCR beta family frequency identified CMV carriers with the relevant HLA. The ex vivo response showed dominance by HLA-C-restricted CMV-specific TCR beta clonotypes.

The material sequenced was cultured PBMCs, taken from culture after CMV antigen stimulation. This clonotype was obtained from a human donor in good health (CMV status not recorded). Some clones in this sample may be carry-over from other donors' samples. The chain joins TRBV14 to TRBJ2-1; 9 bases map to TRBD2. DNA of the CDR3: TGTGCCAGCAGCCAAGATCGGGTTGGCGGGAGGGCCTTTAATGAGCAGTTCTTC. It encodes CASSQDRVGGRAFNEQFF.